This T cell receptor (beta chain) was recorded in a study of tumor-infiltrating lymphocytes in primary liver carcinoma. Study details: The number of productive TCRbeta reads per sample ranged from roughly 3.65 to 8 million and was similar across tissue types. Findings of the study overall: Only about 7.5-25% of top clones appeared in all five tumor regions. Tumor-adjacent and tumor-blood pairs overlapped less than tumor region pairs did.

This clonotype came up many times. Antigen specificity is unknown. Reverse transcription of roughly 480 ng total RNA with a constant-region primer produced TCR beta cDNA. Three rounds of nested multiplex PCR with slightly modified ARM-PCR produced TCR beta libraries. Each of the first two PCR rounds ran approximately 9 cycles with TRBV1-TRBV30 forward and C-beta reverse primers. TCRdb processed the multiplex PCR reads anew with MiXCR; each CDR3 protein has one entry. The table has roughly 120,000 distinct CDR3 sequences, 64% seen once; the top ten hold about 8%. The tissue used was unsorted bulk material of about 19-33 mg. RNA and DNA were co-extracted from it with the AllPrep DNA/RNA mini kit. The CDR3 totals 14 residues. V dropped 4 bases and J dropped 4; count of bases not matched to a gene: 6. Germline assignment: CDR1 SQVTM and CDR2 ANQGSEA.

This TCR was recovered from a woman aged 55-69 years with primary liver carcinoma and hepatitis B virus infection. This rearrangement joins TRBV29-1 to TRBJ2-3; 9 bases agree with TRBD2. The sample consisted of liver tumor tissue from sampling region 3. As to subset: tumor region T3, left-lateral pole. The CDR3 sequence: CSVASGIVSDTQYF. CDR3 coding DNA: TGCAGCGTTGCTAGCGGGATAGTATCAGATACGCAGTATTTT.